This T cell receptor beta chain appears in the sequencing data of a study of T-cell reconstitution after alpha-beta-depleted transplantation in children. Findings and caveats of the study: Several patients had high TCRbeta diversity at day 60; it came from surviving recipient T cells and thymic progenitors. After one year, T-cell counts and TCRbeta diversity mostly came from new T cells. Expanded clones from the graft, numbering several hundred, reportedly supplied alpha-beta T cells about two months after transplant.

This CDR3 has 13 residues. This clonotype was seen many times. What it binds is not known. Preparation of the TCRbeta library involved a method that used unique molecular identifiers. TCRdb used MiXCR to reprocess the PCR reads, holding one entry per CDR3 protein. The sample has hundreds of thousands of distinct CDR3 sequences; approximately 10% are singletons. The material was PBMCs, obtained before TCRalphabeta/CD19-depleted stem cell transplant. The chain joins TRBV21-1 to TRBJ1-6; no DNA check was done on the table's D call, TRBD1. TRBV21-1 is labeled a pseudogene. The origin of this receptor is a child under two years old with acute myeloid leukemia, due to receive a stem cell transplant. The CDR3 nucleotides read TGTGCCAGCAGCATCAAGGGGTTCCCGGCCCTCCACTTT. Residues: CASSIKGFPALHF.